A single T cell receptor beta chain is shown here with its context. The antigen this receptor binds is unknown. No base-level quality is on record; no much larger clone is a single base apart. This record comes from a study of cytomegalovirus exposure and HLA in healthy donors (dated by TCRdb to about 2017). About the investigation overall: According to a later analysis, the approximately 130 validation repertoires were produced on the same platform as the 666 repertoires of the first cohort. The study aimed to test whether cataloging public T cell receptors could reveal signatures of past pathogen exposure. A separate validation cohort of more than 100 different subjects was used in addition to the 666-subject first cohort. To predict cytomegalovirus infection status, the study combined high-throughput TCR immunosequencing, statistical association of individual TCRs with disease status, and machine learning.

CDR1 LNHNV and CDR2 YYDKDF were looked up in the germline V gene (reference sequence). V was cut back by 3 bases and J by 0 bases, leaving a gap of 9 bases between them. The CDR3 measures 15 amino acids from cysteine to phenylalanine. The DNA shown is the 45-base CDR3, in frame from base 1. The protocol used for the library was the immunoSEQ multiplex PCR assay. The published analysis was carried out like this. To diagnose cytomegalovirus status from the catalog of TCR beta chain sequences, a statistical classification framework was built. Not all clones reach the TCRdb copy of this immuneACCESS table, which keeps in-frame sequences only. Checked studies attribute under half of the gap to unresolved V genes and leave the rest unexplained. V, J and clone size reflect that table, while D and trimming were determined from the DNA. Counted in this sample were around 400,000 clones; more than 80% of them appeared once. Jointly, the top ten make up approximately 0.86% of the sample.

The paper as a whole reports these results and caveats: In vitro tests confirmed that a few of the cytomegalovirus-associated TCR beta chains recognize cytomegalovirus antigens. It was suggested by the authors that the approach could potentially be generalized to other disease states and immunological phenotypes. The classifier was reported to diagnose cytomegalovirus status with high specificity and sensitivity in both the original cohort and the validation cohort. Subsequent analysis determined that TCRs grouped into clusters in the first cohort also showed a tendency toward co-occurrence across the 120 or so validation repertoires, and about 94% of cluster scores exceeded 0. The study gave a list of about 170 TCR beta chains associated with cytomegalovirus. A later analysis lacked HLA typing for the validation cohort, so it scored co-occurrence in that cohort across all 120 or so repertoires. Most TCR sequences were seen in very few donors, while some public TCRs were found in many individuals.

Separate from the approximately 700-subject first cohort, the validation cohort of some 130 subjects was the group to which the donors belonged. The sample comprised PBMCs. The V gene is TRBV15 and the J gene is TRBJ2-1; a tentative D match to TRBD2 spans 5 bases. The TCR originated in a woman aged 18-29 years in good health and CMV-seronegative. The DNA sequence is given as TGTGCCACCAGCAGCCGGAGGAGCTCCTACAATGAGCAGTTCTTC. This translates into CATSSRRSSYNEQFF.